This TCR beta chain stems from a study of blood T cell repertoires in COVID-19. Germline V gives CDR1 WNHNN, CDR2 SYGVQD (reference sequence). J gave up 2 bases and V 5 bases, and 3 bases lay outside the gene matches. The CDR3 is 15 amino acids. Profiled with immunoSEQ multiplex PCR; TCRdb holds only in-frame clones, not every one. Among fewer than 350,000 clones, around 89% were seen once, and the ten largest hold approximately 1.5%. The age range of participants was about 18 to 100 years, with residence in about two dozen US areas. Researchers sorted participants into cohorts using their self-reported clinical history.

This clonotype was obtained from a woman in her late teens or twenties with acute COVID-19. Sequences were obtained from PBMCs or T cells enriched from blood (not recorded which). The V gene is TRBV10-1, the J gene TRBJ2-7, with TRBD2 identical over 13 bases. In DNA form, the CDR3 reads TGCGCCAGCAGTAAGGGACTAGCGGGGACCTACGAGCAGTACTTC. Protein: CASSKGLAGTYEQYF.